The entry that follows covers one T cell receptor beta chain sequence. These data are taken from a study of blood T cell repertoires in COVID-19. The wider study: T cells, B-cell-depleted T cells, or PBMCs supplied cDNA or gDNA.

Trimming took 7 bases from V and 5 from J; bases not matched to a gene: 5. Germline values: CDR1 SGHVS, CDR2 FQNEAQ. The CDR3 runs 14 residues. Study processing details: Amplified reference gene primers provided the basis for estimating nucleated cell counts. Profiled with immunoSEQ multiplex PCR; TCRdb holds only in-frame clones, not every one. The DNA gave D and trimming, while V, J and clone size come from that table. The data hold over 60,000 clones, with 84% observed a single time. The chain recombines TRBV7-8 with TRBJ2-3; 11 bases agree with TRBD2. The sequenced material came from peripheral blood. This sequence was found in a human donor in a cohort sampled during active COVID-19. The CDR3 region has the DNA TGTGCCAGCACCCTTGGACTAGCGGGAGATACGCAGTATTTT. Its protein is CASTLGLAGDTQYF.